These T cell receptor beta chains were read from a single sample in a study of OX40 agonist ivuxolimab in advanced cancers. Repertoires were generated with immunoSEQ multiplex PCR, while TCRdb's copy carries only in-frame clones and drops some. The sample contains roughly 71,000 clones, about nine tenths of which appear only once. The material was CD4+ or CD8+ T cells sorted from blood, obtained in a trial of the OX40 agonist ivuxolimab. Receptors were obtained from an adult with an advanced solid tumor such as melanoma, head and neck, liver or kidney cancer. Both conserved end residues are part of each CDR3. D genes are given only for firm matches. Clone size, where shown, is once, few, many, or a class for clones that have expanded.

D: -; J: TRBJ2-1; V: TRBV7-9; size: -; DNA: TGTGCCAGCGAGGCTAGCTCCTACAATGAGCAGTTCTTC; CDR3: CASEASSYNEQFF
D: TRBD2; J: TRBJ2-7; V: TRBV4-3; size: -; DNA: TGCGCCAGCAGCCAAGACGGTGGGAGGGCCTACGAGCAGTACTTC; CDR3: CASSQDGGRAYEQYF
D: -; J: TRBJ2-7; V: TRBV25-1; size: -; DNA: TGTGCCAGCAAGGACGGCTACGAGCAGTACTTC; CDR3: CASKDGYEQYF
D: TRBD1; J: TRBJ2-1; V: TRBV5-8; size: -; DNA: TGTGCCAGCAGCTGGACAGGGAGTACCACCGAGCAGTTCTTC; CDR3: CASSWTGSTTEQFF
D: -; J: TRBJ2-4; V: TRBV5-1; size: -; DNA: TGCGCCAGAAAAACGGGCGGAAGCCTTGATGTAGCCAAAAACATTCAGTACTTC; CDR3: CARKTGGSLDVAKNIQYF
D: -; J: TRBJ1-5; V: TRBV28; size: -; DNA: TGTGCCAGCAGTTTCGGACGGCAGCCCCAGCATTTT; CDR3: CASSFGRQPQHF
D: -; J: TRBJ2-1; V: TRBV5-6; size: once; DNA: TGTGCCAGCAGCATACGGGACAATGAGCAGTTCTTC; CDR3: CASSIRDNEQFF
D: -; J: TRBJ2-3; V: TRBV7-2; size: -; DNA: TGTGCCAGCAGCCTAAGCACAGATACGCAGTATTTT; CDR3: CASSLSTDTQYF
D: -; J: TRBJ2-5; V: TRBV11-2; size: -; DNA: TGTGCCAGCAGCTTAGAACCGGGGCTAGAGACCCAGTACTTC; CDR3: CASSLEPGLETQYF
D: -; J: TRBJ1-1; V: TRBV6-5; size: -; DNA: TGTGCCAGCAGTTACTCAGGACCGGGCACTGAAGCTTTCTTT; CDR3: CASSYSGPGTEAFF
D: TRBD2; J: TRBJ2-1; V: TRBV7-3; size: -; DNA: TGTGCCAGCAGCTTAAGACTAGCGGGAGGGCAGAATGAGCAGTTCTTC; CDR3: CASSLRLAGGQNEQFF
D: TRBD1; J: TRBJ1-1; V: TRBV4-1; size: -; DNA: TGCGCCAGCAATCAGGGGGGTGAAGCTTTCTTT; CDR3: CASNQGGEAFF
D: TRBD1; J: TRBJ1-4; V: TRBV19; size: -; DNA: TGTGCCAGTAGTCAACAGGGGTACTATGAAAAACTGTTTTTT; CDR3: CASSQQGYYEKLFF
D: TRBD1; J: TRBJ2-5; V: TRBV27; size: -; DNA: TGTGCCAGCAGTTCGACAGGGTGGACAGAGACCCAGTACTTC; CDR3: CASSSTGWTETQYF
D: -; J: TRBJ2-7; V: TRBV2; size: -; DNA: TGTGCCAGCAGTGAATTCTCAGGGGTTAAGTACGAGCAGTACTTC; CDR3: CASSEFSGVKYEQYF
D: TRBD2; J: TRBJ2-2; V: TRBV4-3; size: -; DNA: TGCGCCAGCAGCCGGGGACTAGCGGGAGGGGGCACCGGGGAGCTGTTTTTT; CDR3: CASSRGLAGGGTGELFF
D: TRBD1; J: TRBJ1-2; V: TRBV13; size: -; DNA: TGTGCCAGCAGCGGACCGGGACAGGGATTCGAAAACTATGGCTACACCTTC; CDR3: CASSGPGQGFENYGYTF
D: TRBD1; J: TRBJ2-7; V: TRBV5-6; size: -; DNA: TGTGCCAGCAGCCAGGACCGGGACAGCGCCTACTACGAGCAGTACTTC; CDR3: CASSQDRDSAYYEQYF
D: TRBD2; J: TRBJ2-3; V: TRBV4-3; size: -; DNA: TGCGCCAGCAGCCAAGAACTAGCGGGAGGCACAGATACGCAGTATTTT; CDR3: CASSQELAGGTDTQYF
D: -; J: TRBJ2-2; V: TRBV6-5; size: -; DNA: TGTGCCAGCAGTTACTCGACTGGGTCCGGGGAGCTGTTTTTT; CDR3: CASSYSTGSGELFF
D: TRBD1; J: TRBJ2-7; V: TRBV5-1; size: -; DNA: TGCGCCAGCAGCCCGGACAGGATAACGGACGAGCAGTACTTC; CDR3: CASSPDRITDEQYF
D: -; J: TRBJ2-3; V: TRBV9; size: -; DNA: TGTGCCAGCAGCGTCCGGGACGTCACAGATACGCAGTATTTT; CDR3: CASSVRDVTDTQYF
D: TRBD1; J: TRBJ2-1; V: TRBV10-3; size: -; DNA: TGTGCCATCAGGACCGGGACAGACAATGAGCAGTTCTTC; CDR3: CAIRTGTDNEQFF
D: -; J: TRBJ1-5; V: TRBV19; size: -; DNA: TGTGCCAGTAGTATTTGGGGAGGCAATCAGCCCCAGCATTTT; CDR3: CASSIWGGNQPQHF
D: -; J: TRBJ2-7; V: TRBV4-1; size: few; DNA: TGCGCCAGCAGCCAAGATCGGGGGACAAGTACCTACGAGCAGTACTTC; CDR3: CASSQDRGTSTYEQYF
D: -; J: TRBJ1-1; V: TRBV4-3; size: -; DNA: TGCGCCAGCAGCCAAGGGTGGCAGGGGAACACTGAAGCTTTCTTT; CDR3: CASSQGWQGNTEAFF
D: -; J: TRBJ1-2; V: TRBV15; size: -; DNA: TGTGCCACCAGCTTTCTCTCAGGGATGCCTGGCTACACCTTC; CDR3: CATSFLSGMPGYTF
D: TRBD1; J: TRBJ2-7; V: TRBV10-3; size: once; DNA: TGTGCCATCAGCCCCGGGACAGAAGGGGAGCAGTACTTC; CDR3: CAISPGTEGEQYF
D: -; J: TRBJ1-1; V: TRBV6-6; size: -; DNA: TGTGCCAGCAGTTACGGGGGGCTGAACACTGAAGCTTTCTTT; CDR3: CASSYGGLNTEAFF
D: TRBD2; J: TRBJ2-5; V: TRBV9; size: -; DNA: TGTGCCAGCACAGCGGCGGGAGGGGAAGAGACCCAGTACTTC; CDR3: CASTAAGGEETQYF
D: -; J: TRBJ1-1; V: TRBV18; size: -; DNA: TGTGCCAGCTCCATGGGGGTCGGACTAATGAACACTGAAGCTTTCTTT; CDR3: CASSMGVGLMNTEAFF
D: -; J: TRBJ2-2; V: TRBV11-2; size: -; DNA: TGTGCCAGCAGCCTTAACACCGGGGAGCTGTTTTTT; CDR3: CASSLNTGELFF
D: -; J: TRBJ1-5; V: TRBV9; size: -; DNA: TGTGCCAGCAGCGTAGATGGGGCCCAGCCCCAGCATTTT; CDR3: CASSVDGAQPQHF
D: -; J: TRBJ1-1; V: TRBV5-6; size: -; DNA: TGTGCCAGCACGCTCATGATGAACACTGAAGCTTTCTTT; CDR3: CASTLMMNTEAFF
D: TRBD1; J: TRBJ2-7; V: TRBV7-8; size: -; DNA: TGTGCCAGCAGCTCCCCAGCCGGGACAGGGTCCGAGCAGTACTTC; CDR3: CASSSPAGTGSEQYF
D: -; J: TRBJ2-1; V: TRBV14; size: once; DNA: TGTGCCAGCAGCCAAGATCTTGGCGGCTACAATGAGCAGTTCTTC; CDR3: CASSQDLGGYNEQFF